The sequence of this T cell receptor beta chain was determined in a study of blood T cell repertoires in COVID-19. At the level of the study: Nucleic acid was either cDNA or gDNA, and it came from T cells, B-cell-depleted T cells, or PBMCs.

In the original analysis: Amplification with reference gene primers provided the estimates of nucleated cell counts. Assay used: immunoSEQ multiplex PCR; TCRdb lists only in-frame clones, some missing. V and J calls and clone size are those listed in that table; D and trimming were worked out from the DNA. The sample contains around 130,000 clones, 84% of which appear only once. Enrolled during active infection, Seattle patients were then followed longitudinally. The ends were cut back, 0 bases at V and 6 bases at J, with 8 bases in the middle. The germline CDR1 and CDR2 sequences are LGHDT and YNNKEL (reference sequence). This CDR3 is 14 amino acids long.

The rearrangement links TRBV3-1 (or the pseudogene TRBV3-2) to TRBJ2-2; D is undetermined. The sample taken for sequencing was peripheral blood. This TCR derives from a man aged 25 to 40 with COVID-19, enrolled during active disease. This chain's CDR3 is CASSQDYLPGELFF. The CDR3 DNA is TGTGCCAGCAGCCAAGACTACCTACCCGGGGAGCTGTTTTTT.